This T cell receptor (beta chain) was sequenced during a study of OX40 agonist ivuxolimab in advanced cancers. Study-wide results and caveats: With doses of 0.1-3.0 mg/kg, partial responders showed among the lowest clonal expansion. Clonal expansion from baseline to week 6 occurred in both CD4+ and CD8+ T cells.

Concerning this clone itself: Its antigen is undetermined.

Generated by immunoSEQ multiplex PCR, the TCRdb table keeps only in-frame clones and is missing some. The sample gives roughly 15,000 clones, around 82% of which show up once; approximately 2.5% is in the top ten. Germline-derived CDR1 and CDR2 are SEHNR and FQNEAQ (reference sequence). V was clipped by 3 bases and J by 3 bases, with 12 bases between them. This CDR3 is built from 14 residues. This chain joins TRBV7-9 and TRBJ2-7, with a possible D match to TRBD1 (6 bases). The source was CD4+ or CD8+ T cells sorted from blood, collected in a trial of the OX40 agonist ivuxolimab. This receptor was identified in an adult with an advanced solid tumor such as melanoma, head and neck, liver or kidney cancer. DNA of the CDR3: TGTGCCAGCAGCTTTTTCAGGGGCGACTACGAGCAGTACTTC. As protein: CASSFFRGDYEQYF.